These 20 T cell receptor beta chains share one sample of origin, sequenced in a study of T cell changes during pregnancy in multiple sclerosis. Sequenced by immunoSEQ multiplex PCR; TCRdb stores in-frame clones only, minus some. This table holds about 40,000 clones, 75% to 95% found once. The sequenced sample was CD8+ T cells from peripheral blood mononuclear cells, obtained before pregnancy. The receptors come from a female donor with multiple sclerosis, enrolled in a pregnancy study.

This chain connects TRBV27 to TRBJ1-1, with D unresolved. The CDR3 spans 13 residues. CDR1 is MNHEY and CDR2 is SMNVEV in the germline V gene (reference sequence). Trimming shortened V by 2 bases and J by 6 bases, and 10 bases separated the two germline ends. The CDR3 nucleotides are TGTGCCAGCAGTTTAGGGCCCTCGGCTGAAGCTTTCTTT. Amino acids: CASSLGPSAEAFF.

CDR3 protein: CASSGQGYEQYF. Written as DNA, the CDR3 is TGTGCCAGCTCCGGACAGGGCTACGAGCAGTACTTC. J is TRBJ2-7 and V is TRBV5-4, with 8 bases aligning to TRBD1. The trim removed 7 bases at V and 3 bases at J, leaving 3 bases unmatched. Germline CDR1 is SGHNT and CDR2 is YYREEE (reference sequence). The CDR3 sequence is 12 residues long.

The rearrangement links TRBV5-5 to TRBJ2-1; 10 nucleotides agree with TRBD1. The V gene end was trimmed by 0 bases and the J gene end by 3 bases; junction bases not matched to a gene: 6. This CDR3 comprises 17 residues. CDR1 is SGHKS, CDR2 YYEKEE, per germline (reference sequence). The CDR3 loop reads CASSLDRDRGIYNEQFF. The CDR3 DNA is TGTGCCAGCAGCTTGGATAGGGACAGGGGAATCTACAATGAGCAGTTCTTC. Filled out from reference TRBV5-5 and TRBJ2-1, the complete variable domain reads DAGVTQSPTHLIKTRGQQVTLRCSPISGHKSVSWYQQVLGQGPQFIFQYYEKEERGRGNFPDRFSARQFPNYSSELNVNALLLGDSALYLCASSLDRDRGIYNEQFFGPGTRLTVL.

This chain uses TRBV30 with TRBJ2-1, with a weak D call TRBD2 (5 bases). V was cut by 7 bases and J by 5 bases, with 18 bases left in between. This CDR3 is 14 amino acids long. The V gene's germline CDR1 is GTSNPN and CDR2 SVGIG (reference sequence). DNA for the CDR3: TGTGCCTTGGGCCGCGGGTTAGAGAACAATGAGCAGTTCTTC. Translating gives CALGRGLENNEQFF.

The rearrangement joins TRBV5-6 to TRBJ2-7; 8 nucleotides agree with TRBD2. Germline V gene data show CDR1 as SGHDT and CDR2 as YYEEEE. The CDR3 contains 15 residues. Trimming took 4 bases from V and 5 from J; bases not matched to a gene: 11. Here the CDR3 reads CASSIAPGGVNEQYF. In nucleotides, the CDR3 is TGTGCCAGCAGCATAGCCCCCGGGGGGGTCAACGAGCAGTACTTC.

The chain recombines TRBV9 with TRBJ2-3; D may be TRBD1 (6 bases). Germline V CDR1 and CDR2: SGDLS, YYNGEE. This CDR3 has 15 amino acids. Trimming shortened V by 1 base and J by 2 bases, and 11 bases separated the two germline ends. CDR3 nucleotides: TGTGCCAGCAGCGTATCCCAGGGGCTCACAGATACGCAGTATTTT. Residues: CASSVSQGLTDTQYF.

The CDR3 nucleotides are TGTGCCAGCAGTTCTAGTCCCTACGAGCAGTACTTC. Translation gives CASSSSPYEQYF. The chain employs TRBV27 and TRBJ2-7; D gene ambiguous. Trimming cost V 4 bases and J 2 bases, with 6 bases left between them. This CDR3 is built from 12 residues. Germline V gene lookup returns CDR1 MNHEY and CDR2 SMNVEV (reference sequence).

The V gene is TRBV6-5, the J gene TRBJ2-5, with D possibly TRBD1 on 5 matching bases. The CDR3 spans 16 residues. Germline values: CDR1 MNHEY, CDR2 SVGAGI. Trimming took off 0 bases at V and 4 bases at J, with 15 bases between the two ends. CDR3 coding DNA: TGTGCCAGCAGTTACTCGAAAGTCGGCAGGGCAGAGACCCAGTACTTC. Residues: CASSYSKVGRAETQYF.

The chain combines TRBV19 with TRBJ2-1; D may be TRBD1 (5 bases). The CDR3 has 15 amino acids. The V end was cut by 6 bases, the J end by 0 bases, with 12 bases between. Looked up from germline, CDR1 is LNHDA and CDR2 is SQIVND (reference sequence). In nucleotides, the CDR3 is TGTGCCAGTAGCCCAGGGTTGAGCTCCTACAATGAGCAGTTCTTC. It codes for CASSPGLSSYNEQFF.

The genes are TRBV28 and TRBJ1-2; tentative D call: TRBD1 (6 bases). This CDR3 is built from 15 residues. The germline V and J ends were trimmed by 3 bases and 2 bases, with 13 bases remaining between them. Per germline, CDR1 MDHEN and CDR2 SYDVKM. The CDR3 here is CASSFSVDRNYGYTF. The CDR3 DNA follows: TGTGCCAGCAGTTTCTCTGTGGACAGAAACTATGGCTACACCTTC.

The CDR3 bases are TGTGCCAGCAGTTACTCTAGCGGGAGGGCAGGGCAGTACTTC. It is translated as CASSYSSGRAGQYF. The rearrangement links TRBV6-5 to TRBJ2-7; 11 bases match TRBD2. The CDR3 totals 14 residues. V shed 0 bases, J shed 9 bases, and the junction held 4 bases outside the gene matches. Germline V gene sequence: CDR1 MNHEY, CDR2 SVGAGI.

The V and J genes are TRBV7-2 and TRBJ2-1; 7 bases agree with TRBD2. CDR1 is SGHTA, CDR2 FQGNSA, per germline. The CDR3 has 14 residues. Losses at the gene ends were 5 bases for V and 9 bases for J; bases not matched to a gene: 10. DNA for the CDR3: TGTGCCAGCAGCCCCGGGGGAGGGCTCCCTGAGCAGTTCTTC. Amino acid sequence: CASSPGGGLPEQFF.

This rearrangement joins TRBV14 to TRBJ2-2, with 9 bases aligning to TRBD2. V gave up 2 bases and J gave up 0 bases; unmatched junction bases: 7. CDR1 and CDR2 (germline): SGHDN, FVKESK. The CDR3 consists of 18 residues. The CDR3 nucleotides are TGTGCCAGCAGCCAATGGTTATTAGCGGGAGCGAACACCGGGGAGCTGTTTTTT. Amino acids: CASSQWLLAGANTGELFF.

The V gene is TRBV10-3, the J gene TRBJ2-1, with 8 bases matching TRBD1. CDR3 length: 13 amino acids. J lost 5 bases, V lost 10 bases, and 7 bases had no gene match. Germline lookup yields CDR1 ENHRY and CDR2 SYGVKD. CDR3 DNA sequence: TGTGCCACCGGACAGGGTACTCACAATGAGCAGTTCTTC. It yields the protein CATGQGTHNEQFF.

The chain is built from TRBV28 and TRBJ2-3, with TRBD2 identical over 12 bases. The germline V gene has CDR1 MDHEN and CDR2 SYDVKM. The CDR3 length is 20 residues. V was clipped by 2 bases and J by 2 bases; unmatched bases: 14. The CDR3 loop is CASSLGVPNWTSGATDTQYF. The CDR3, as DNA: TGTGCCAGCAGTTTAGGCGTACCGAATTGGACTAGCGGGGCCACAGATACGCAGTATTTT.

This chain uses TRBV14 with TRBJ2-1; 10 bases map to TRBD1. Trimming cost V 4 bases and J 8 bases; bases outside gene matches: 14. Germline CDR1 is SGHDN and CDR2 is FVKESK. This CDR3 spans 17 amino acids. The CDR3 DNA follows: TGTGCCAGCAGCCCCTTCGACTTGGGACAGGGGTTTGATGAGCAGTTCTTC. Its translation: CASSPFDLGQGFDEQFF.

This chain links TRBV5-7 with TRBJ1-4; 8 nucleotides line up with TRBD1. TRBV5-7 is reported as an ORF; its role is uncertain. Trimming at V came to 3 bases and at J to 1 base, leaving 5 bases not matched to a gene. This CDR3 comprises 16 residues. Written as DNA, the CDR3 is TGTGCCAGCAGCTCAACAGGGGGGGTAACTAATGAAAAACTGTTTTTT. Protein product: CASSSTGGVTNEKLFF.

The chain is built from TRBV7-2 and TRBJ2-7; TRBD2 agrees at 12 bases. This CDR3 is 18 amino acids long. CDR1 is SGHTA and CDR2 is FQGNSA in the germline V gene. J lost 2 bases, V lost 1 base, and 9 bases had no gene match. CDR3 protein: CASSLGPNLAGGPYEQYF. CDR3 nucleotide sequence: TGTGCCAGCAGCTTAGGGCCCAATCTAGCGGGAGGGCCCTACGAGCAGTACTTC. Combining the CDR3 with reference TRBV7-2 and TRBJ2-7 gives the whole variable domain GAGVSQSPSNKVTEKGKDVELRCDPISGHTALYWYRQSLGQGLEFLIYFQGNSAPDKSGLPSDRFSAERTGGSVSTLTIQRTQQEDSAVYLCASSLGPNLAGGPYEQYFGPGTRLTVT.

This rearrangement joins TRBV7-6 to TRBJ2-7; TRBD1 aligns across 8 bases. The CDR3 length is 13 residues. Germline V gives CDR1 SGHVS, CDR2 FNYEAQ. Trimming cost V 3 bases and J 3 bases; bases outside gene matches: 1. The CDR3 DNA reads TGTGCCAGCAGCTTCGGGACAGGCTACGAGCAGTACTTC. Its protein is CASSFGTGYEQYF.

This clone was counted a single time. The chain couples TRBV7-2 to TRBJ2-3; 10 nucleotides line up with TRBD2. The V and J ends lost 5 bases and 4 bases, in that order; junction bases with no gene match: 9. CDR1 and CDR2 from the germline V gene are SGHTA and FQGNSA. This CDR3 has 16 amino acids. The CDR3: CASSPSSGRAADTQYF. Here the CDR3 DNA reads TGTGCCAGCAGCCCCTCCAGCGGGAGGGCCGCAGATACGCAGTATTTT.